Listed below are T cell receptor beta chains from one sample, sequenced in a study of shared clonotypes between healthy human individuals. Data came from immunoSEQ multiplex PCR; TCRdb stores just in-frame clones and leaves some out. The table lists about 2 million clones, roughly 94% of them singletons. The sample taken for sequencing was naive CD4+ T cells sorted from blood. The source is a man aged 18 to 29 in good health. The CDR3 runs from the conserved cysteine through the conserved F or W. D genes are given only for firm matches.

d_call: -
v_call: TRBV9
j_call: TRBJ1-3
cdr3_aa: CASSVSSGNTIYF

d_call: TRBD1
v_call: TRBV30
j_call: TRBJ2-5
cdr3_aa: CAWIPHRGLGETQYF

d_call: TRBD2
v_call: TRBV5-1
j_call: TRBJ2-2
cdr3_aa: CASSLWEGPGELFF

d_call: -
v_call: TRBV5-1
j_call: TRBJ2-7
cdr3_aa: CASSLTDTYEQYF

d_call: -
v_call: TRBV30
j_call: TRBJ1-6
cdr3_aa: CAWSSRRPVNSPLHF

d_call: -
v_call: TRBV7-8
j_call: TRBJ2-1
cdr3_aa: CASSLVDEQFF

d_call: -
v_call: TRBV9
j_call: TRBJ2-7
cdr3_aa: CASSVATSSPLHEQYF

d_call: TRBD1
v_call: TRBV7-2
j_call: TRBJ2-7
cdr3_aa: CASSPGQGAYEQYF

d_call: -
v_call: TRBV4-1
j_call: TRBJ2-6
cdr3_aa: CASSPTPGANVLTF

d_call: -
v_call: TRBV27
j_call: TRBJ2-5
cdr3_aa: CASSLVPSRETQYF

d_call: -
v_call: TRBV7-9
j_call: TRBJ1-2
cdr3_aa: CASSTGQYGGYTF

d_call: -
v_call: TRBV6-5
j_call: TRBJ1-1
cdr3_aa: CASRGNTEAFF

d_call: -
v_call: TRBV9
j_call: TRBJ2-7
cdr3_aa: CASSPHVGGLPYEQYF

d_call: -
v_call: TRBV6-1
j_call: TRBJ2-5
cdr3_aa: CASSSNNQETQYF

d_call: TRBD2
v_call: TRBV5-1
j_call: TRBJ2-3
cdr3_aa: CASSTATSGRTDTQYF

d_call: -
v_call: TRBV5-6
j_call: TRBJ2-2
cdr3_aa: CASSLPHGGELFF

d_call: -
v_call: TRBV5-1
j_call: TRBJ2-1
cdr3_aa: CASSLAGQLNFDNEQFF

d_call: -
v_call: TRBV7-9
j_call: TRBJ2-3
cdr3_aa: CASSLFGPLIDTQYF

d_call: -
v_call: TRBV2
j_call: TRBJ1-4
cdr3_aa: CASSEARGVEKLFF

d_call: -
v_call: TRBV5-1
j_call: TRBJ2-7
cdr3_aa: CASSVPKNQTGASYEQYF

d_call: TRBD2
v_call: TRBV18
j_call: TRBJ2-7
cdr3_aa: CASSPGLAGGRLGQAQYF

d_call: TRBD1
v_call: TRBV7-2
j_call: TRBJ2-2
cdr3_aa: CASSVGTGINTGELFF

d_call: -
v_call: TRBV5-6
j_call: TRBJ2-4
cdr3_aa: CASSITGAKNIQYF

d_call: -
v_call: TRBV19
j_call: TRBJ1-3
cdr3_aa: CASSIMTGRSGNTIYF

d_call: -
v_call: TRBV10-1
j_call: TRBJ2-2
cdr3_aa: CATEGNTGELFF

d_call: TRBD1
v_call: TRBV19
j_call: TRBJ2-7
cdr3_aa: CASSIFAEGQGFSYEQYF

d_call: -
v_call: TRBV2
j_call: TRBJ1-6
cdr3_aa: CASSTGTYNSPLHF

d_call: -
v_call: TRBV19
j_call: TRBJ2-3
cdr3_aa: CASSPTTDTQYF

d_call: TRBD2
v_call: TRBV4-3
j_call: TRBJ2-2
cdr3_aa: CASSRGTTNTGELFF

d_call: TRBD1
v_call: TRBV7-9
j_call: TRBJ1-4
cdr3_aa: CASSLETGGNEKLFF

d_call: -
v_call: TRBV28
j_call: TRBJ1-4
cdr3_aa: CASSLGGMNEKLFF

d_call: -
v_call: TRBV5-6
j_call: TRBJ1-6
cdr3_aa: CASSSTQDFVSPLHF

d_call: -
v_call: TRBV7-2
j_call: TRBJ2-7
cdr3_aa: CASSIEQGYEQYF

d_call: -
v_call: TRBV7-6
j_call: TRBJ2-1
cdr3_aa: CASSLAPSAGEQFF

d_call: -
v_call: TRBV10-2
j_call: TRBJ2-3
cdr3_aa: CASGLPPGLNTDTQYF

d_call: -
v_call: TRBV5-1
j_call: TRBJ2-7
cdr3_aa: CASSLEPTVSYEQYF

d_call: -
v_call: TRBV6-1
j_call: TRBJ2-7
cdr3_aa: CASSERGSRNEQYF

d_call: TRBD2
v_call: TRBV9
j_call: TRBJ2-2
cdr3_aa: CASSPRTSGALAGELFF

d_call: -
v_call: TRBV5-1
j_call: TRBJ2-5
cdr3_aa: CASSLGSSKVKTQYF

d_call: TRBD1
v_call: TRBV2
j_call: TRBJ2-3
cdr3_aa: CASSRQGGTDTQYF

d_call: -
v_call: TRBV6-5
j_call: TRBJ1-4
cdr3_aa: CASTGPPHNEKLFF

d_call: TRBD2
v_call: TRBV9
j_call: TRBJ2-2
cdr3_aa: CASSPSGIANTGELFF

d_call: -
v_call: TRBV4-2
j_call: TRBJ1-2
cdr3_aa: CASSQVETAQRSYGYTF

d_call: -
v_call: TRBV6-5
j_call: TRBJ2-2
cdr3_aa: CASSYPSGSNTGELFF

d_call: TRBD2
v_call: TRBV19
j_call: TRBJ2-5
cdr3_aa: CASASGSGETQYF

d_call: -
v_call: TRBV27
j_call: TRBJ2-3
cdr3_aa: CASSFADTQYF

d_call: -
v_call: TRBV6-1
j_call: TRBJ2-5
cdr3_aa: CASSRTERGETQYF

d_call: TRBD1
v_call: TRBV4-1
j_call: TRBJ2-7
cdr3_aa: CASSPMGQGVNEQYF

d_call: -
v_call: TRBV4-2
j_call: TRBJ2-3
cdr3_aa: CASSQGGTSTDTQYF

d_call: -
v_call: TRBV19
j_call: TRBJ1-5
cdr3_aa: CASRSGDYSNQPQHF

d_call: -
v_call: TRBV6-1
j_call: TRBJ2-7
cdr3_aa: CASSEGSWDYEQYF

d_call: -
v_call: TRBV11-2
j_call: TRBJ2-2
cdr3_aa: CASSPAGTKNTGELFF

d_call: TRBD1
v_call: TRBV6-5
j_call: TRBJ1-3
cdr3_aa: CASREPAGGTIYF

d_call: -
v_call: TRBV19
j_call: TRBJ2-3
cdr3_aa: CASSDRRLSDTQYF